What follows are 21 T cell receptor beta chains derived from one specimen sequenced in a study of T cell responses to AZD1222 COVID-19 vaccine (dated by TCRdb to about 2021). The time point tag for this specimen amounts to: about 28 days (+/-7) after the second vaccine dose. The method was the immunoSEQ multiplex PCR assay. Sourced from immuneACCESS, this table was stored by TCRdb with only in-frame sequences that have V and J called. A share of the clones is absent; for the studies checked, an unresolved V gene accounts for under half, and the remainder has no known explanation. The sample table records roughly 150,000 clones; 80% to 95% of these occur just once. Together, the top ten hold roughly 3.5% of the sample. The source was peripheral blood, collected 28 days after the second AZD1222 dose. Receptors were obtained from an adult who received the AZD1222 COVID-19 vaccine.

In its sample, this clone was seen once. This sequence joins TRBV2 and TRBJ2-7; D uncertain. This CDR3 comprises 15 residues. The V gene's germline CDR1 is SNHLY and CDR2 FYNNEI. Trimming took 2 bases from V and 5 from J, leaving 16 bases between them. The CDR3 DNA sequence: TGTGCCAGCAGTGAAACTTGGTCCCTTGGGGACGAGCAGTACTTC. Residues: CASSETWSLGDEQYF.

The chain links TRBV7-2 to TRBJ2-5; weak D call: TRBD2 (5 bases). Germline-derived CDR1 and CDR2 are SGHTA and FQGNSA. The CDR3 has 16 residues. The ends were cut back, 0 bases at V and 2 bases at J, with 13 bases in the middle. The CDR3 DNA reads as TGTGCCAGCAGCTTAGCGATTCGGGATTTGCAAGAGACCCAGTACTTC. Its translation: CASSLAIRDLQETQYF.

J is TRBJ2-7 and V is TRBV5-4; TRBD1 aligns across 7 bases. J was trimmed by 5 bases and V by 4 bases; bases with no gene match: 9. The CDR3 extends over 14 amino acids. In germline, CDR1 is SGHNT, CDR2 YYREEE (reference sequence). CDR3 region: CASSPTDRPDEQYF. The CDR3 region has the DNA TGTGCCAGCAGCCCGACGGACAGGCCTGACGAGCAGTACTTC.

In DNA form, the CDR3 reads TGTGCCAGCAGCCCCCCCGAGCAGGGGGCTGGCTACACCTTC. Its protein product is CASSPPEQGAGYTF. The rearrangement uses TRBV7-9 and TRBJ1-2; 8 bases match TRBD1. This CDR3 comprises 14 residues. With V trimmed by 5 bases and J by 7 bases, 9 bases remained unmatched. Germline V gives CDR1 SEHNR, CDR2 FQNEAQ (reference sequence). Complete variable domain (other parts from reference TRBV7-9 and TRBJ1-2): DTGVSQNPRHKITKRGQNVTFRCDPISEHNRLYWYRQTLGQGPEFLTYFQNEAQLEKSRLLSDRFSAERPKGSFSTLEIQRTEQGDSAMYLCASSPPEQGAGYTFGSGTRLTVV.

CDR3: CASSLLGLESEQYF. CDR3 nucleotide sequence: TGTGCCAGCAGTTTATTGGGCCTCGAGAGCGAGCAGTACTTC. This chain joins TRBV27 and TRBJ2-7; D unclear. Germline V lookup: CDR1 MNHEY, CDR2 SMNVEV (reference sequence). The length of the CDR3 is 14 residues. V was clipped by 1 base and J by 6 bases, with 13 bases between them.

The V gene is TRBV6-5, the J gene TRBJ1-1, with D possibly TRBD1 on 5 matching bases. The CDR3 loop spans 13 amino acids. Germline loops: CDR1 MNHEY, CDR2 SVGAGI. Trimming shortened V by 6 bases and J by 5 bases, and 13 bases separated the two germline ends. CDR3 amino acids: CASRNRLGTEAFF. The CDR3 DNA is TGTGCCAGCAGGAACAGGTTAGGGACTGAAGCTTTCTTT.

This chain uses TRBV2 with TRBJ1-5; D possibly corresponds to TRBD1 (6 bases). Looked up from germline, CDR1 is SNHLY and CDR2 is FYNNEI. Between the trimmed V and J ends, which lost 6 bases and 5 bases, there was a span of 14 bases. The CDR3 has 14 amino acids. This CDR3 reads CASSDNRAYQPQHF. The CDR3 DNA reads as TGTGCCAGCAGCGATAACAGGGCCTATCAGCCCCAGCATTTT.

The chain combines TRBV6-2 or TRBV6-3 with TRBJ2-1; D not certain. There are 11 residues in the CDR3. Germline CDR1 and CDR2: MNHEY and SVGEGT. Trimming pared 5 bases from V and 4 bases from J, leaving 3 bases between. DNA for the CDR3: TGTGCCAGCAGTCGATACAATGAGCAGTTCTTC. Its protein product is CASSRYNEQFF.

The chain carries TRBV7-2 and TRBJ2-1, with 9 bases matching TRBD2. CDR3 length: 18 amino acids. V lost 5 bases to trimming and J lost 9 bases; unmatched junction nucleotides: 20. Per the germline V gene, CDR1 is SGHTA and CDR2 is FQGNSA. The DNA of the CDR3 is TGTGCCAGCAGCCCCCATGTTGCGGGAGGGCCCTTAGGGGTTGAGCAGTTCTTC. Protein: CASSPHVAGGPLGVEQFF.

Only one count was recorded for this clone. This chain joins TRBV3-1 (or the pseudogene TRBV3-2) and TRBJ1-3; no definite D call. Germline lookup yields CDR1 LGHDT and CDR2 YNNKEL (reference sequence). The CDR3 is made up of 15 amino acids. Between the trimmed V and J ends, which lost 1 base and 0 bases, there was a span of 7 bases. The CDR3 spells CASSQARGSGNTIYF. The DNA of the CDR3 is TGTGCCAGCAGCCAAGCACGGGGCTCTGGAAACACCATATATTTT.

The gene calls are TRBV5-1 and TRBJ2-7, with TRBD2 identical over 13 bases. The CDR3 is 14 residues long. Losses at the gene ends were 4 bases for V and 3 bases for J; bases not matched to a gene: 1. Germline V CDR1 and CDR2: SGHRS, YFSETQ. The CDR3 nucleotides read TGCGCCAGCAGCGGGACTAGCGGGAACTACGAGCAGTACTTC. Translating it yields CASSGTSGNYEQYF.

The chain employs TRBV10-1 and TRBJ2-1; D is possibly TRBD1 or TRBD2 (5 bases each). V was pared by 10 bases and J by 5 bases, with 18 bases between. The CDR3 has 14 residues. The V gene's germline CDR1 is WNHNN and CDR2 SYGVQD (reference sequence). The CDR3 DNA follows: TGCGCCACCCAAAGTGGGACCGTCGACAATGAGCAGTTCTTC. It is translated as CATQSGTVDNEQFF.

The chain employs TRBV20-1 and TRBJ1-1, with a weak D call TRBD1 (5 bases). V was clipped by 4 bases and J by 1 base, with 13 bases between them. The CDR3 has 14 residues. The germline V gene encodes CDR1 DFQATT and CDR2 SNEGSKA (reference sequence). CDR3 DNA sequence: TGCAGTGCTATTGATGCAGGGAGGAACACTGAAGCTTTCTTT. Protein product: CSAIDAGRNTEAFF.

The gene calls are TRBV28 and TRBJ1-2; D ambiguous. V lost 6 bases to trimming and J lost 1 base, with 12 bases between them. CDR1 and CDR2 from the germline V gene are MDHEN and SYDVKM. There are 14 residues in the CDR3. CDR3 region: CASSLPNSNYGYTF. The CDR3 DNA reads TGTGCCAGCAGCCTACCCAACAGTAACTATGGCTACACCTTC.

The chain uses TRBV15 and TRBJ2-2; 10 bases fit TRBD2. J gave up 6 bases and V 0 bases, and 7 bases lay outside the gene matches. There are 17 residues in the CDR3. Germline V gene lookup returns CDR1 LNHNV and CDR2 YYDKDF (reference sequence). This CDR3 is CATSRDSLAGAPGELFF. CDR3 nucleotide sequence: TGTGCCACCAGCAGAGATAGTCTAGCGGGAGCCCCCGGGGAGCTGTTTTTT.

Only a few counts were recorded for this clone. The chain links TRBV6-5 to TRBJ1-5; D uncertain. This CDR3 contains 13 residues. Trimming left V 2 bases short and J 5 bases short, with 7 bases between. Germline loops: CDR1 MNHEY, CDR2 SVGAGI. Written as DNA, the CDR3 is TGTGCCAGCAGTTACGCGGGGTATCAGCCCCAGCATTTT. Its protein product is CASSYAGYQPQHF.

The chain recombines TRBV19 with TRBJ1-1, with D unclear. Germline lookup yields CDR1 LNHDA and CDR2 SQIVND (reference sequence). Trimming cost V 4 bases and J 10 bases, with 16 bases left between them. The CDR3 is 13 residues long. The CDR3 spells CASSTEGFSGAFF. For the CDR3, the DNA is TGTGCCAGTAGTACGGAAGGGTTCTCGGGAGCTTTCTTT.

The chain employs TRBV3-1 (or the pseudogene TRBV3-2) and TRBJ2-7, with D possibly TRBD1 on 5 matching bases. The ends were cut back, 1 base at V and 6 bases at J, with 13 bases in the middle. The CDR3 is 14 residues long. Germline V CDR1 and CDR2: LGHDT, YNNKEL (reference sequence). CDR3 coding DNA: TGTGCCAGCAGCCAAGTGGGGCAGGCGGCCGAGCAGTACTTC. It yields the protein CASSQVGQAAEQYF.

The V and J genes are TRBV5-4 and TRBJ1-5, with D tentatively TRBD1 (5 bases). V was pared by 1 base and J by 7 bases, with 12 bases between. Germline assignment: CDR1 SGHNT and CDR2 YYREEE (reference sequence). The CDR3 is 14 residues long. CDR3 sequence (DNA): TGTGCCAGCAGCTTGCAGGGTTCTAGACAGCCCCAGCATTTT. It codes for CASSLQGSRQPQHF.

The rearrangement links TRBV6-1 to TRBJ2-7, with TRBD2 as a possible D gene (6 bases). V dropped 0 bases and J dropped 0 bases, with 18 bases sitting between them. Looked up from germline, CDR1 is MNHNS and CDR2 is SASEGT. The CDR3 consists of 18 residues. The CDR3 region has the DNA TGTGCCAGCAGTGAAGCGCATTGGATTGGGGAGGCCTCCTACGAGCAGTACTTC. Protein product: CASSEAHWIGEASYEQYF.

The chain uses TRBV28 and TRBJ2-5; 7 positions match TRBD1. This CDR3 contains 14 residues. V lost 4 bases, J lost 2 bases, and 4 bases stayed unmatched. Germline CDR1 and CDR2: MDHEN and SYDVKM. Here the CDR3 DNA reads TGTGCCAGCAGTTACCCGGGACAGCAAGAGACCCAGTACTTC. Its translation is CASSYPGQQETQYF.